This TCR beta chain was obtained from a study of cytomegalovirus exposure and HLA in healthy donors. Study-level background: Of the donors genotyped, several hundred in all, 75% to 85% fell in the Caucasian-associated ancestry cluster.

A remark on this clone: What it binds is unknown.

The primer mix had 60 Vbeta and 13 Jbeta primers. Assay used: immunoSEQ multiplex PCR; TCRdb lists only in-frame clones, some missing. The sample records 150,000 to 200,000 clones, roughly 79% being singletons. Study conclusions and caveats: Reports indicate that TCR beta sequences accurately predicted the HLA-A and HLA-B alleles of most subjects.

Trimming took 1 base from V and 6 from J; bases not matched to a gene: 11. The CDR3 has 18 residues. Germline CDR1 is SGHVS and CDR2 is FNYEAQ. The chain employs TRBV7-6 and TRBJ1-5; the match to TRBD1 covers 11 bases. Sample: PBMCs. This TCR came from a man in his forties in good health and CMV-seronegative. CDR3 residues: CASSLEFPGQGVAQPQHF. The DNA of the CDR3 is TGTGCCAGCAGCTTAGAATTTCCGGGACAGGGGGTGGCTCAGCCCCAGCATTTT.